This TCR beta chain was recorded in a study of T cell clusters in autoimmune cytopenias. Background on the study: Per sample, median TRB depth was approximately 52,000 reads, yielding a median roughly 2,200 distinct clonotypes. Study-wide points: Primary autoimmune cytopenia patients appeared to lack physiological T cell clusters present in healthy donors.

TRB was amplified by touch-down multiplex PCR, primer pools A and B combined. TCRdb re-called the multiplex PCR reads and gives one entry per CDR3 protein, without DNA. Its table records around 6,000 distinct CDR3 sequences. The germline CDR1 and CDR2 sequences are LNHDA and SQIVND (reference sequence). The CDR3 spans 11 residues. This clonotype registers medium-sized by frequency. Its antigen is undetermined. Each sample's input was roughly 250 ng genomic DNA, some 38,000 genome equivalents. The same sample was also studied in work on T cell repertoires in aging, cancer and after chemotherapy. That study adds: The full dataset contained roughly 9 million TCR reads. These repertoire data do not allow conclusions about immunological memory after chemotherapy.

The sequenced sample consisted of peripheral blood. The rearrangement uses TRBV19 and TRBJ1-2. This TCR came from a human donor in good health. CDR3 protein: CAGLTEYGYTF.